Following are 25 T cell receptor beta chains from one sample sequenced in a study of cytomegalovirus exposure and HLA in healthy donors. In the PCR, 60 Vbeta and 13 Jbeta primers were used. The protocol was immunoSEQ multiplex PCR, while the TCRdb copy is restricted to in-frame clones and leaves out a portion. The sample totals around 120,000 clones; its top ten clones hold less than 4.5%. Material: PBMCs. These receptor sequences come from a young man in good health and CMV-seronegative.

The chain links TRBV5-4 to TRBJ2-1; 8 bases map to TRBD2. CDR3 length equals 11 residues. J lost 9 bases, V lost 6 bases, and 2 bases had no gene match. Germline V lookup: CDR1 SGHNT, CDR2 YYREEE (reference sequence). CDR3 DNA sequence: TGTGCCAGCACCGGGGGGGGTGAGCAGTTCTTC. This encodes CASTGGGEQFF.

The chain has TRBV9 and TRBJ1-2, with TRBD1 identical over 9 bases. CDR3 length: 14 amino acids. Germline V gene data show CDR1 as SGDLS and CDR2 as YYNGEE. Trimming at V came to 3 bases and at J to 5 bases, leaving 5 bases not matched to a gene. The CDR3, as DNA: TGTGCCAGCAGCGCACAGGGGGCAGGGTATGGCTACACCTTC. Its translation is CASSAQGAGYGYTF. Combining the CDR3 with reference TRBV9 and TRBJ1-2 gives the whole variable domain DSGVTQTPKHLITATGQRVTLRCSPRSGDLSVYWYQQSLDQGLQFLIQYYNGEERAKGNILERFSAQQFPDLHSELNLSSLELGDSALYFCASSAQGAGYGYTFGSGTRLTVV.

This chain joins TRBV7-2 and TRBJ2-5; TRBD2 might be the D (6 bases). The J call may not be correct, given that the DNA end is closer to TRBJ2-7. The CDR3 is 14 residues long. Looked up from germline, CDR1 is SGHTA and CDR2 is FQGNSA. The CDR3 nucleotides read TGTGCCAGCAGCTTTGGGACTTTTGCCTACGAGCAGTACTTC. Protein sequence: CASSFGTFAYEQYF.

The V gene is TRBV28, the J gene TRBJ2-2, with a weak D call TRBD2 (6 bases). The CDR3 is 13 amino acids. Deletions cut 3 bases from V and 6 bases from J, with 8 bases between. Germline CDR1 is MDHEN and CDR2 is SYDVKM. The CDR3 DNA sequence: TGTGCCAGCAGTTTTACTAGCCCCGGGGAGCTGTTTTTT. Translation: CASSFTSPGELFF.

The V gene is TRBV28, the J gene TRBJ2-7, with D uncertain. Trimming took 2 bases from V and 1 from J, leaving 9 bases between them. This CDR3 comprises 14 residues. Germline-derived CDR1 and CDR2 are MDHEN and SYDVKM. The CDR3 DNA reads as TGTGCCAGCAGTTTACTATCGCCGTCCTACGAGCAGTACTTC. Protein: CASSLLSPSYEQYF. Variable domain in full (rest from reference TRBV28 and TRBJ2-7): DVKVTQSSRYLVKRTGEKVFLECVQDMDHENMFWYRQDPGLGLRLIYFSYDVKMKEKGDIPEGYSVSREKKERFSLILESASTNQTSMYLCASSLLSPSYEQYFGPGTRLTVT.

The J gene is TRBJ2-1, the V gene TRBV6-4; D perhaps matches TRBD1 (6 bases). The CDR3 runs 14 residues. The V gene's germline CDR1 is MRHNA and CDR2 SNTAGT. V lost 5 bases to trimming and J lost 7 bases, with 15 bases between them. The chain's CDR3 is CASSTDRLSNEQFF. The CDR3 bases are TGTGCCAGCAGTACTGACAGGTTATCGAATGAGCAGTTCTTC.

The chain uses TRBV28 and TRBJ2-7; a weak D match, TRBD2 (5 bases). The CDR3 sequence is 14 residues long. Germline V gives CDR1 MDHEN, CDR2 SYDVKM. The ends were cut back, 7 bases at V and 0 bases at J, with 13 bases in the middle. Here the CDR3 reads CASTPRRNSYEQYF. The CDR3 DNA reads as TGTGCCAGCACCCCGAGGAGGAACTCCTACGAGCAGTACTTC.

The chain recombines TRBV27 with TRBJ2-1; a weak D match, TRBD2 (5 bases). Between the trimmed V and J ends, which lost 6 bases and 5 bases, there was a span of 17 bases. Looked up from germline, CDR1 is MNHEY and CDR2 is SMNVEV (reference sequence). This CDR3 has 15 amino acids. DNA for the CDR3: TGTGCCAGCAGGGCGCTAGCTCTCGTTAACAATGAGCAGTTCTTC. Protein product: CASRALALVNNEQFF.

The chain has TRBV25-1 and TRBJ2-1; D is possibly TRBD2 (6 bases). The V and J ends lost 4 bases and 5 bases respectively, with 12 bases between them. Germline CDR1 and CDR2: MGHDK and SYGVNS. The length of the CDR3 is 14 residues. For the CDR3, the DNA is TGTGCCAGCAGTGGGGGGGTCCTTGACAATGAGCAGTTCTTC. Amino acids: CASSGGVLDNEQFF. The full variable domain, its missing parts supplied by reference TRBV25-1 and TRBJ2-1, is EADIYQTPRYLVIGTGKKITLECSQTMGHDKMYWYQQDPGMELHLIHYSYGVNSTEKGDLSSESTVSRIRTEHFPLTLESARPSHTSQYLCASSGGVLDNEQFFGPGTRLTVL.

The chain joins TRBV10-1 to TRBJ2-7, with TRBD2 identical over 8 bases. The CDR3 contains 13 residues. Germline assignment: CDR1 WNHNN and CDR2 SYGVQD (reference sequence). Unmatched junction bases numbered 9, after V lost 8 bases and J lost 6 bases. CDR3 DNA sequence: TGCGCCAGCTCCAAAGCGGGAGAAGGCGAGCAGTACTTC. It encodes CASSKAGEGEQYF.

The rearrangement uses TRBV28 and TRBJ2-2, with 7 positions matching TRBD1. In germline, CDR1 is MDHEN, CDR2 SYDVKM. V gave up 4 bases and J gave up 5 bases; unmatched junction bases: 10. This CDR3 region has 16 residues. The CDR3 sequence is CASSSPGGMWTGELFF. CDR3 in DNA: TGTGCCAGCAGTTCTCCAGGGGGTATGTGGACCGGGGAGCTGTTTTTT.

The V gene is TRBV2, the J gene TRBJ2-2, with 7 bases that match TRBD1. The germline V gene has CDR1 SNHLY and CDR2 FYNNEI. Unmatched junction bases numbered 6, after V lost 2 bases and J lost 6 bases. This CDR3 contains 15 residues. The CDR3 loop is CASSETRGQAGELFF. The CDR3 DNA is TGTGCCAGCAGTGAAACTAGGGGGCAAGCCGGGGAGCTGTTTTTT. The complete variable domain, with remaining parts taken from reference TRBV2 and TRBJ2-2, reads EPEVTQTPSHQVTQMGQEVILRCVPISNHLYFYWYRQILGQKVEFLVSFYNNEISEKSEIFDDQFSVERPDGSNFTLKIRSTKLEDSAMYFCASSETRGQAGELFFGEGSRLTVL.

The genes are TRBV7-2 and TRBJ1-4; D remains ambiguous. The CDR3 contains 12 residues. In germline, CDR1 is SGHTA, CDR2 FQGNSA. Trimming shortened V by 4 bases and J by 14 bases, and 14 bases separated the two germline ends. This CDR3 reads CASSYLGAGLFF. CDR3 nucleotide sequence: TGTGCCAGCAGCTACCTTGGTGCGGGGCTGTTTTTT.

The V call is TRBV30, the J call TRBJ2-1; TRBD2 aligns across 9 bases. CDR1 is GTSNPN and CDR2 is SVGIG in the germline V gene (reference sequence). Unmatched junction bases numbered 3, after V lost 2 bases and J lost 7 bases. The CDR3 runs to 13 residues. CDR3 coding DNA: TGTGCCTGGAGTAGGACTAGCGCGAATGAGCAGTTCTTC. Encoded protein: CAWSRTSANEQFF.

The J gene is TRBJ2-5, the V gene TRBV5-1; 7 bases map to TRBD2. V dropped 4 bases and J dropped 2; count of bases not matched to a gene: 2. The CDR3 is 13 amino acids. CDR1 is SGHRS and CDR2 is YFSETQ in the germline V gene. DNA of the CDR3: TGCGCCAGCAGCAAGGGACTACAAGAGACCCAGTACTTC. It is translated as CASSKGLQETQYF. Combining the CDR3 with reference TRBV5-1 and TRBJ2-5 gives the whole variable domain KAGVTQTPRYLIKTRGQQVTLSCSPISGHRSVSWYQQTPGQGLQFLFEYFSETQRNKGNFPGRFSGRQFSNSRSEMNVSTLELGDSALYLCASSKGLQETQYFGPGTRLLVL.

The chain is built from TRBV9 and TRBJ1-2, with 7 bases identical to TRBD1. The germline gives CDR1 SGDLS, CDR2 YYNGEE. The CDR3 has 15 residues. V shed 1 base and J 7 bases; nucleotides not matched to a gene: 10. The CDR3 DNA sequence: TGTGCCAGCAGCGTAACGACGACAGGGTCCGCTGGCTACACCTTC. Protein sequence: CASSVTTTGSAGYTF.

This sequence joins TRBV7-2 and TRBJ2-5; 12 bases match TRBD2. CDR3 length: 16 residues. The V gene's germline CDR1 is SGHTA and CDR2 FQGNSA. V shed 2 bases, J shed 2 bases, and the junction held 3 bases outside the gene matches. The chain's CDR3 is CASSLSGTSGQETQYF. CDR3 in DNA: TGTGCCAGCAGCTTAAGCGGGACTAGCGGGCAAGAGACCCAGTACTTC.

The V call is TRBV4-2, the J call TRBJ2-7; TRBD2 is a possible D gene (5 bases). Trimming pared 4 bases from V and 5 bases from J, leaving 15 bases between. The CDR3 is 14 amino acids. Germline V gene sequence: CDR1 LGHNA, CDR2 YNFKEQ. The CDR3 DNA sequence: TGTGCCAGCAGCCTCCTAGCTGGTATGGACGAGCAGTACTTC. Translation gives CASSLLAGMDEQYF.

The V gene is TRBV5-1, the J gene TRBJ1-6, with D possibly being TRBD1 (5 bases). Germline V gene lookup returns CDR1 SGHRS and CDR2 YFSETQ. The CDR3 contains 16 residues. Trimming shortened V by 9 bases and J by 3 bases, and 19 bases separated the two germline ends. The CDR3 sequence: CATSPRGGDYNSPLHF. The CDR3, as DNA: TGCGCCACTTCGCCGAGGGGAGGGGACTATAATTCACCCCTCCACTTT.

V and J are TRBV14 and TRBJ2-4; the D gene is possibly TRBD2 (5 bases). This CDR3 region has 15 residues. Germline loops: CDR1 SGHDN, CDR2 FVKESK. Trimming took 1 base from V and 0 from J, leaving 7 bases between them. The CDR3 sequence is CASSQVSGAKNIQYF. CDR3 coding DNA: TGTGCCAGCAGCCAAGTGAGCGGAGCCAAAAACATTCAGTACTTC.

The J gene is TRBJ2-7, the V gene TRBV5-4; TRBD2 matches at 11 bases. J was trimmed by 0 bases and V by 2 bases; bases with no gene match: 1. This CDR3 is 15 amino acids long. Germline loops: CDR1 SGHNT, CDR2 YYREEE (reference sequence). The CDR3 nucleotides are TGTGCCAGCAGCTTTACTAGCGGGAGCTCCTACGAGCAGTACTTC. This gives the protein CASSFTSGSSYEQYF.

The chain is built from TRBV5-1 and TRBJ2-5; D is possibly TRBD2 (6 bases). Trimming left V 4 bases short and J 1 base short, with 26 bases between. The CDR3 consists of 19 residues. Germline V gene lookup returns CDR1 SGHRS and CDR2 YFSETQ. The CDR3 sequence: CASSPPITRGIGTQETQYF. The DNA for the CDR3 is TGCGCCAGCAGCCCGCCAATCACGCGGGGAATCGGGACCCAAGAGACCCAGTACTTC.

The genes are TRBV27 and TRBJ2-5, with D perhaps TRBD1 (6 bases). There are 13 residues in the CDR3. Between the trimmed V and J ends, which lost 4 bases and 4 bases, there was a span of 10 bases. Germline CDR1 and CDR2: MNHEY and SMNVEV (reference sequence). The CDR3 loop reads CASSSTGPETQYF. The DNA for the CDR3 is TGTGCCAGCAGTTCCACAGGGCCAGAGACCCAGTACTTC.

The rearrangement links TRBV7-6 to TRBJ2-5, with TRBD1 identical over 10 bases. Germline V gene lookup returns CDR1 SGHVS and CDR2 FNYEAQ. CDR3 size: 16 residues. Trimming removed 1 base from V and 4 bases from J; junction bases left unmatched: 6. This CDR3 reads CASSLVGTGVGETQYF. CDR3 coding DNA: TGTGCCAGCAGCTTAGTCGGGACAGGGGTAGGAGAGACCCAGTACTTC. Combining the CDR3 with reference TRBV7-6 and TRBJ2-5 gives the whole variable domain GAGVSQSPRYKVTKRGQDVALRCDPISGHVSLYWYRQALGQGPEFLTYFNYEAQQDKSGLPNDRFSAERPEGSISTLTIQRTEQRDSAMYRCASSLVGTGVGETQYFGPGTRLLVL.

The chain couples TRBV5-4 to TRBJ2-5; possible D gene TRBD1, 6 bases. Germline loops: CDR1 SGHNT, CDR2 YYREEE (reference sequence). V was clipped by 5 bases and J by 2 bases, with 16 bases between them. The CDR3 extends over 15 amino acids. CDR3 sequence reads: CASRDSRNSQETQYF. The CDR3 nucleotides are TGTGCCAGCAGGGACAGTAGGAACTCTCAAGAGACCCAGTACTTC.